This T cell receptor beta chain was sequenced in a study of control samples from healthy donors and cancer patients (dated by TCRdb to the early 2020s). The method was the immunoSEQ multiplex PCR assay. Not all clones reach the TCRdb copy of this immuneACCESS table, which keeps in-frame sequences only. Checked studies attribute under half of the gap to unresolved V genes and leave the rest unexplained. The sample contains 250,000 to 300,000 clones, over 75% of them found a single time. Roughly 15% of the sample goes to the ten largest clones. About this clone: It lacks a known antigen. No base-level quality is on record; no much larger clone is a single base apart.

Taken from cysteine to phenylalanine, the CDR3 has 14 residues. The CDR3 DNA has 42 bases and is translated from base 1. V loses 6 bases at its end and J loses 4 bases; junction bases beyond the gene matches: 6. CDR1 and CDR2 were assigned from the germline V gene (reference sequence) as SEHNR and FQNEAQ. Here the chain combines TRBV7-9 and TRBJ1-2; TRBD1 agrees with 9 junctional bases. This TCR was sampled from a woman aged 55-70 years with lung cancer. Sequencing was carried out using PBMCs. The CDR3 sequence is CASRAGTGSYGYTF. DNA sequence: TGTGCCAGCAGGGCCGGGACAGGGAGCTATGGCTACACCTTC.